Detailed here is one TCR beta chain. What it recognizes is unknown. This sample was taken from a study of radiotherapy plus CTLA-4 blockade in lung cancer. The protocol was immunoSEQ multiplex PCR, while the TCRdb copy is restricted to in-frame clones and leaves out a portion. Here the sample spans about 87,000 clones, about 87% being singletons. The CDR3 totals 15 residues. The germline V and J ends were trimmed by 3 bases and 2 bases, with 13 bases remaining between them. The V gene's germline CDR1 is LNHNV and CDR2 YYDKDF (reference sequence). Study observations and caveats: Per reports, early blood T cell clone dynamics, plus interferon-beta, forecast response most strongly. Radiotherapy plus ipilimumab was followed by expansion in blood of tumor-derived TCR clones.

Patients with chemo-refractory metastatic non-small-cell lung cancer received focal radiation plus CTLA-4 blockade with ipilimumab. The TCR originated in a human donor with non-small cell lung cancer that progressed on radiotherapy plus ipilimumab. Material: peripheral blood, obtained from a patient treated with radiotherapy plus ipilimumab. The J gene is TRBJ1-2, the V gene TRBV15, with a tentative D call TRBD1 (5 bases). The CDR3, as DNA: TGTGCCACCAGCAGCCTCTGGGGGAGGAACTATGGCTACACCTTC. Protein product: CATSSLWGRNYGYTF.